This T cell receptor (beta chain) originates from a study of CD8+ T cells in alopecia areata. At the level of the study: Percentage of affected scalp area was the basis on which treated patients' severity was scored.

RNA, once extracted, was reverse transcribed into cDNA for use as the sequencing template. TCRdb's copy holds only in-frame clones and misses some; the assay was immunoSEQ multiplex PCR. The sample has 110,000 or so clones, approximately 55% seen once; the top ten hold roughly 3.5%. The CDR3 is made up of 15 amino acids. The V segment lost 8 bases and the J segment 7 bases; nucleotides outside the gene matches: 11. The germline CDR1 and CDR2 sequences are MNHNS and SASEGT. Treatment noted: oral pan-JAK inhibitor, 5-10 mg twice daily. In regard to this clone: As yet, its antigen is unknown.

Study-wide results and caveats: The study also sequences resident alphabeta T cells of normal skin in scalp samples. Higher clonality was seen in lesional scalp than in normal scalp, especially in alopecia totalis/universalis.

This specimen consisted of CD4+ T cells sorted from blood, obtained at week 24, from a patient treated with tofacitinib. V usage is TRBV6-1 and J usage is TRBJ1-4, with 9 bases matching TRBD1. The sequence came from a human donor with alopecia areata. The CDR3 nucleotides are TGTGCCAGCGGGTTTGAGACAGGGGGTAGTGAAAAACTGTTTTTT. Translation: CASGFETGGSEKLFF.